These T cell receptor beta chains were read from a single sample in a study of T-cell reconstitution after alpha-beta-depleted transplantation in children. MiXCR, applied by TCRdb to the PCR reads, yields one record per CDR3 protein. The sample carries about 420,000 distinct CDR3 sequences, 15% to 20% recorded once. This material consisted of PBMCs, mostly from graft donor cells, taken 360 days after TCRalphabeta/CD19-depleted stem cell transplant. Receptor source: a boy in the first two years of life who had a stem cell transplant for Wiskott-Aldrich syndrome, so the T cells may come from the graft donor. The CDR3 runs from the conserved cysteine through the conserved F or W. The order of the fields is V gene, D gene, J gene, clone size, CDR3 DNA, CDR3 protein. A D gene is named only where the DNA matches it firmly. Where a row states a size, it is once, few, many or the class of an expanded clone; other rows omit it.

v_gene: TRBV15
d_gene: -
j_gene: TRBJ2-3
abundance: few
CDR3nt: TGTGCCACCAGCGAACCAGGGACTAGCACAGATACGCAGTATTTT
CDR3aa: CATSEPGTSTDTQYF

v_gene: TRBV20-1
d_gene: -
j_gene: TRBJ2-7
abundance: -
CDR3nt: TGCAGTGCTAGAGATTCCCGAAGCCCCTACGAGCAGTACTTC
CDR3aa: CSARDSRSPYEQYF

v_gene: TRBV12-3/TRBV12-4
d_gene: -
j_gene: TRBJ2-7
abundance: -
CDR3nt: TGTGCCAGCAGTCCATCGCAGTACGAGCAGTACTTC
CDR3aa: CASSPSQYEQYF

v_gene: TRBV6-1
d_gene: TRBD2
j_gene: TRBJ2-1
abundance: -
CDR3nt: TGTGCCAGCAGGAGACTAGCGGGGGGGTCCTACAATGAGCAGTTCTTC
CDR3aa: CASRRLAGGSYNEQFF

v_gene: TRBV5-1
d_gene: -
j_gene: TRBJ2-7
abundance: few
CDR3nt: TGCGCCAGCAGCTCTAGTCAGAGCTCCTACGAGCAGTACTTC
CDR3aa: CASSSSQSSYEQYF

v_gene: TRBV20-1
d_gene: -
j_gene: TRBJ2-1
abundance: -
CDR3nt: TGCAGTGCTAGATTCAGGGGAACCTACAATGAGCAGTTCTTC
CDR3aa: CSARFRGTYNEQFF

v_gene: TRBV12-3/TRBV12-4
d_gene: -
j_gene: TRBJ1-1
abundance: few
CDR3nt: TGTGCCAGCACATCCCTGAACGGGGGAACCACTGAAGCTTTCTTT
CDR3aa: CASTSLNGGTTEAFF

v_gene: TRBV2
d_gene: TRBD1
j_gene: TRBJ1-1
abundance: -
CDR3nt: TGTGCCAGTGCTGGACAGGCGGCGGGGACTGAAGCTTTCTTT
CDR3aa: CASAGQAAGTEAFF

v_gene: TRBV6-6
d_gene: TRBD1
j_gene: TRBJ2-1
abundance: -
CDR3nt: TGTGCCAGCAGCTTAACAGGGGACACTGAGCAGTTCTTC
CDR3aa: CASSLTGDTEQFF

v_gene: TRBV2
d_gene: -
j_gene: TRBJ1-2
abundance: few
CDR3nt: TGTGCCAGCAGGAGGACAGCCAGCTATGGCTACACCTTC
CDR3aa: CASRRTASYGYTF

v_gene: TRBV18
d_gene: -
j_gene: TRBJ2-5
abundance: -
CDR3nt: TGTGCCAGCTCACCAAACCCAACCACAACGAGAGAGACCCAGTACTTC
CDR3aa: CASSPNPTTTRETQYF

v_gene: TRBV29-1
d_gene: -
j_gene: TRBJ2-5
abundance: many
CDR3nt: TGCAGCGTCTCGGGACTCCCAGAGACCCAGTACTTC
CDR3aa: CSVSGLPETQYF

v_gene: TRBV28
d_gene: -
j_gene: TRBJ2-7
abundance: -
CDR3nt: TGTGCCAGCAGTTCCGACACGCCCTACGAGCAGTACTTC
CDR3aa: CASSSDTPYEQYF

v_gene: TRBV12-3/TRBV12-4
d_gene: -
j_gene: TRBJ2-1
abundance: -
CDR3nt: TGTGCCAGCAGTTTGAAGACATACGATGAGCAGTTCTTC
CDR3aa: CASSLKTYDEQFF

v_gene: TRBV5-1
d_gene: -
j_gene: TRBJ2-6
abundance: many
CDR3nt: TGCGCCAGCAGCTTGACAAACTCTGGGGCCAACGTCCTGACTTTC
CDR3aa: CASSLTNSGANVLTF

v_gene: TRBV20-1
d_gene: -
j_gene: TRBJ2-5
abundance: -
CDR3nt: TGCAGTGCCGGACACCGGGGGACCCAGTACTTC
CDR3aa: CSAGHRGTQYF

v_gene: TRBV6-2/TRBV6-3
d_gene: TRBD2
j_gene: TRBJ2-1
abundance: -
CDR3nt: TGTGCCAGCAGTTACGGGCCAGGGACGGGACTATCATCCTACAATGAGCAGTTCTTC
CDR3aa: CASSYGPGTGLSSYNEQFF

v_gene: TRBV4-2
d_gene: -
j_gene: TRBJ2-3
abundance: many
CDR3nt: TGTGCCAGCAGCCAAGACGTGACCATAGATACGCAGTATTTT
CDR3aa: CASSQDVTIDTQYF